This TCR beta chain was sequenced for a study of shared clonotypes between healthy human individuals. Study-wide background: Each donor's CD8 memory used one plate, CD8 naive two, each CD4 subset three. Study results and limitations: Investigators collected only blood, and repertoires in tissues likely differ. Across a handful of donors, naive CD4 shared around 5.1%, naive CD8 more than 3%, memory CD4 more than 2%, memory CD8 about 0.4%. Depth of sequencing was expected to influence donor clonotype sharing.

CD45RO-negative, CCR7-selected cells formed the naive CD8 fraction, which excluded terminally differentiated effector memory CD45RA+ cells. In the case of this clone: Its antigen is not known.

The CDR3 runs 14 residues. The J segment lost 1 base and the V segment lost 6 bases, leaving 5 bases of the junction unmatched. CDR1 is SQVTM, CDR2 ANQGSEA, per germline. Generated by immunoSEQ multiplex PCR, the TCRdb table keeps only in-frame clones and is missing some. This table holds some 1,900,000 clones, about 95% found once. The sequenced material came from naive CD8+ T cells sorted from blood. The chain joins TRBV29-1 to TRBJ2-2, with 7 bases aligning to TRBD1. The TCR was taken from a man younger than 35 in good health. The CDR3 spells CSVAGTVNTGELFF. The CDR3 DNA reads TGCAGCGTCGCCGGGACAGTGAACACCGGGGAGCTGTTTTTT.